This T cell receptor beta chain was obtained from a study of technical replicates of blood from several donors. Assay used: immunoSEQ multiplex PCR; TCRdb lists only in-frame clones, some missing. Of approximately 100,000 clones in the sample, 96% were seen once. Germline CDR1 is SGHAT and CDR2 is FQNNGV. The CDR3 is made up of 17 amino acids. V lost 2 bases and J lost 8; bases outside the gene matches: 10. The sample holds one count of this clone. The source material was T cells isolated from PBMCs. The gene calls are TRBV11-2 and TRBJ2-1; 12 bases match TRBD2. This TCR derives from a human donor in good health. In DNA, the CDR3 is TGTGCCAGCAGCTTACCCCCACCTAGCGGGAGGGCCTATGAGCAGTTCTTC. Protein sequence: CASSLPPPSGRAYEQFF.